The 15 T cell receptor beta chains in this list originate from one sample, sequenced in a study of PD-1 blockade in classical Hodgkin lymphoma. TCRdb's copy holds only in-frame clones and misses some; the assay was immunoSEQ multiplex PCR. Of around 43,000 clones listed, approximately 91% are singletons. Documented time point: newly diagnosed, previously untreated cHL patient sample. Sequenced material: peripheral blood mononuclear cells (PBMCs). These receptors were taken from a human donor with classical Hodgkin lymphoma.

This clone appeared a few times. The rearrangement uses TRBV27 and TRBJ2-5; D uncertain. The V end was cut by 5 bases, the J end by 13 bases, with 5 bases between. Germline assignment: CDR1 MNHEY and CDR2 SMNVEV (reference sequence). The CDR3 covers 8 residues. Here the CDR3 DNA reads TGTGCCAGCAGTCCCCCGTACTTC. This translates into CASSPPYF.

CDR3 DNA sequence: TGCGCCAGCAGCCAAGGACTAGCGGTCAACTACGAGCAGTACGTC. Translated, it gives CASSQGLAVNYEQYV. The V and J genes are TRBV4-1 and TRBJ2-7, with 9 positions matching TRBD2. CDR1 is MGHRA and CDR2 is YSYEKL in the germline V gene. Losses at the gene ends were 1 base for V and 3 bases for J; bases not matched to a gene: 4. This CDR3 spans 15 amino acids.

This chain connects TRBV7-8 to TRBJ2-7, with TRBD2 matching over 11 bases. The V segment lost 4 bases and the J segment 6 bases; nucleotides outside the gene matches: 11. Germline values: CDR1 SGHVS, CDR2 FQNEAQ. This CDR3 contains 16 residues. CDR3 protein: CASSSLAGGPGGEQYF. The DNA of the CDR3 is TGTGCCAGCAGCTCTCTAGCGGGAGGCCCTGGGGGCGAGCAGTACTTC.

This clone was seen once. The J gene is TRBJ2-1, the V gene TRBV5-1, with 7 bases identical to TRBD2. CDR1 and CDR2 (germline): SGHRS, YFSETQ. V shed 4 bases, J shed 3 bases, and the junction held 16 bases outside the gene matches. This CDR3 has 18 residues. CDR3 DNA sequence: TGCGCCAGCAGCCTTCGAGGGTCGCGGGAGTTGTACTACAATGAGCAGTTCTTC. It yields the protein CASSLRGSRELYYNEQFF.

This chain connects TRBV11-3 to TRBJ2-1; 7 bases match TRBD1. Germline CDR1 and CDR2: SGHNT and YENEEA. The V segment lost 4 bases and the J segment 5 bases; nucleotides outside the gene matches: 8. The CDR3 totals 15 residues. This chain's CDR3 is CASSSWDRVNNEQFF. The CDR3, as DNA: TGTGCCAGCAGCTCATGGGACAGAGTAAACAATGAGCAGTTCTTC.

This chain links TRBV5-1 with TRBJ2-7, with TRBD2 as a possible D gene (9 bases). CDR1 and CDR2 (germline): SGHRS, YFSETQ. V dropped 6 bases and J dropped 5 bases, with 27 bases sitting between them. This CDR3 region has 17 residues. CDR3 coding DNA: TGCGCCAGCAAGGACAGGGTAGCGGGAGTCGTAGAGAACGAGCAGTACTTC. Protein product: CASKDRVAGVVENEQYF.

The chain couples TRBV28 to TRBJ1-3; tentative D call: TRBD1 (5 bases). Trimming took 5 bases from V and 3 from J, leaving 14 bases between them. Per germline, CDR1 MDHEN and CDR2 SYDVKM. CDR3 length: 15 amino acids. The CDR3 DNA is TGTGCCAGCAGTCCAGGGACCTTTTATGGAAACACCATATATTTT. It translates to CASSPGTFYGNTIYF.

The chain links TRBV21-1 to TRBJ1-2; no check of the table's D call, TRBD1, against the DNA was made. TRBV21-1 is tagged as a pseudogene. The CDR3 is 11 residues long. The CDR3 DNA follows: TGTGCCACCACAGGGATCTATGGCTACACCTTC. Translated: CATTGIYGYTF.

The sample holds one count of this clone. V usage is TRBV10-3 and J usage is TRBJ2-5; D is ambiguous. Germline V gene data show CDR1 as ENHRY and CDR2 as SYGVKD. The CDR3 has 12 residues. V lost 1 base, J lost 3 bases, and 3 bases lay in between. The CDR3 loop reads CAISELEETQYF. The CDR3 coding sequence is TGTGCCATCAGTGAGTTAGAAGAGACCCAGTACTTC.

This chain connects TRBV21-1 to TRBJ2-7; TRBD1 is the table's D call, not checked against the DNA. TRBV21-1 constitutes a pseudogene. This CDR3 comprises 15 residues. The CDR3 loop is CASSKAGDIDYEQYV. In DNA, the CDR3 is TGTGCCAGCAGCAAAGCGGGGGACATCGACTACGAGCAGTACGTC.

V is TRBV5-1 and J is TRBJ2-5; possible D gene TRBD2, 6 bases. V gave up 4 bases and J gave up 2 bases, with 9 bases separating them. The CDR3 contains 13 residues. The germline CDR1 and CDR2 sequences are SGHRS and YFSETQ. The CDR3 is CASSLEGQETQYF. The CDR3 DNA is TGCGCCAGCAGCCTGGAGGGGCAAGAGACCCAGTACTTC.

The chain couples TRBV9 to TRBJ2-5; D not resolved. The V and J ends lost 0 bases and 1 base respectively, with 19 bases between them. The CDR3 runs 18 residues. Germline V gene lookup returns CDR1 SGDLS and CDR2 YYNGEE. The DNA for the CDR3 is TGTGCCAGCAGCGTAGCTCCGGGTGCAATTGGTCTCCAAGAGACCCAGTACTTC. Translation gives CASSVAPGAIGLQETQYF.

The chain couples TRBV11-3 to TRBJ2-7; D not resolved. V was shortened by 10 bases and J by 4 bases, with 11 bases between the two germline ends. CDR1 SGHNT and CDR2 YENEEA come from the germline V gene. This CDR3 comprises 11 residues. CDR3 coding DNA: TGTGCCACCACCAAAAAATACGAGCAGTACGTC. It yields the protein CATTKKYEQYV.

This chain uses TRBV28 with TRBJ1-2; no clear D. Germline V gives CDR1 MDHEN, CDR2 SYDVKM. This CDR3 has 10 residues. V was clipped by 7 bases and J by 6 bases, with 6 bases between them. Here the CDR3 reads CASNSDGYTF. In nucleotides, the CDR3 is TGTGCCAGCAATTCGGATGGCTACACCTTC.

This clone was seen only a few times. The chain joins TRBV2 to TRBJ1-2, with a weak D call TRBD1 (6 bases). Trimming shortened V by 5 bases and J by 4 bases, and 14 bases separated the two germline ends. The CDR3 is 14 residues long. CDR1 and CDR2 from the germline V gene are SNHLY and FYNNEI. The CDR3 nucleotides read TGTGCCAGCAGTCCACAGGGAATAGTCTATGGCTACACCTTC. Protein sequence: CASSPQGIVYGYTF.